Each of the 5 T cell receptor beta chains below was sequenced from the same sample in a study of blood T cell repertoires in COVID-19. The data were produced by immunoSEQ multiplex PCR, yet TCRdb's version contains in-frame clones alone and is incomplete. In the table there are tens of thousands of clones, about three quarters of which are singletons. Sequencing was done on a sample of peripheral blood. The receptors come from a boy aged 2 to 10 with active or convalescent COVID-19.

In DNA, the CDR3 is TGCAGCGTTCGAAAGAGTCTCCAAGAGACCCAGTACTTC. Translation: CSVRKSLQETQYF. This chain connects TRBV29-1 to TRBJ2-5; no clear D. The CDR3 extends over 13 amino acids. The germline CDR1 and CDR2 sequences are SQVTM and ANQGSEA. The V gene lost 5 bases and the J gene lost 1 base, with 11 bases spanning the gap. Together with reference TRBV29-1 and TRBJ2-5, the CDR3 gives the full variable domain: SAVISQKPSRDICQRGTSLTIQCQVDSQVTMMFWYRQQPGQSLTLIATANQGSEATYESGFVIDKFPISRPNLTFSTLTVSNMSPEDSSIYLCSVRKSLQETQYFGPGTRLLVL.

The rearrangement links TRBV10-2 to TRBJ1-6; the D gene is possibly TRBD1 (6 bases). Trimming stripped 7 bases from V and 2 bases from J, with 12 bases between. From germline, CDR1 is WSHSY and CDR2 SAAADI. The CDR3 runs 15 residues. The CDR3 loop is CASTNRATYNSPLHF. The CDR3 bases are TGCGCCAGCACCAACAGGGCCACCTATAATTCACCCCTCCACTTT.

The chain couples TRBV7-8 to TRBJ2-7, with 9 bases fitting TRBD1. The length of the CDR3 is 16 residues. The V and J ends lost 5 bases and 1 base, in that order; junction bases with no gene match: 9. Germline-derived CDR1 and CDR2 are SGHVS and FQNEAQ. DNA for the CDR3: TGTGCCAGCAGCCTCCTGACCGGGACAGGGTCCTACGAGCAGTACGTC. As protein: CASSLLTGTGSYEQYV.

V and J are TRBV18 and TRBJ1-2; 7 bases line up with TRBD1. Germline CDR1 and CDR2: KGHSH and LQKENI. This CDR3 is 14 amino acids long. Unmatched junction bases numbered 8, after V lost 4 bases and J lost 6 bases. The CDR3 bases are TGTGCCAGCTCACTCGGGACAGATTCAAATGGCTACACCTTC. Amino acids: CASSLGTDSNGYTF.

This chain uses TRBV5-1 with TRBJ1-3; 8 bases are a match to TRBD1. This CDR3 is 17 amino acids long. J was trimmed by 9 bases and V by 4 bases; bases with no gene match: 18. CDR1 is SGHRS and CDR2 is YFSETQ in the germline V gene. CDR3 DNA: TGCGCCAGCAGCCAAACGGCCGGACAGGGAGGTATATCCACCATATATTTT. It encodes CASSQTAGQGGISTIYF.